What follows are 18 T cell receptor beta chains derived from one specimen sequenced in a study of shared clonotypes between healthy human individuals. Clones were read by immunoSEQ multiplex PCR, and TCRdb kept only the in-frame ones, dropping some. The sample carries 2,500,000 or so clones, 80% to 95% recorded once. Specimen: naive CD4+ T cells from PBMCs. The subset here: CD45RA+ positively selected. Source of these receptors: a man between 18 and 35 years old in good health. Some clones in this sample may be carry-over from other donors' samples.

This chain connects TRBV30 to TRBJ1-3; D is ambiguous. V lost 4 bases to trimming and J lost 0 bases, with 4 bases between them. This CDR3 contains 12 residues. Germline CDR1 GTSNPN, CDR2 SVGIG (reference sequence). This CDR3 is CAWNPSGNTIYF. The CDR3 nucleotides read TGTGCCTGGAATCCCTCTGGAAACACCATATATTTT.

V usage is TRBV18 and J usage is TRBJ1-4; 9 nucleotides align to TRBD1. The J segment lost 8 bases and the V segment lost 3 bases, leaving 10 bases of the junction unmatched. Germline-derived CDR1 and CDR2 are KGHSH and LQKENI. This CDR3 has 16 residues. The DNA for the CDR3 is TGTGCCAGCTCACCCTACTCCGGGACAGGGAAAGAAAAACTGTTTTTT. As protein: CASSPYSGTGKEKLFF.

The V and J genes are TRBV18 and TRBJ2-1, with D perhaps TRBD1 (5 bases). Germline V gene data show CDR1 as KGHSH and CDR2 as LQKENI. CDR3 length equals 15 residues. Trimming cost V 0 bases and J 7 bases, with 13 bases left between them. DNA of the CDR3: TGTGCCAGCTCACCACCGGGGCGCCCGGAGAATGAGCAGTTCTTC. Translating gives CASSPPGRPENEQFF. Filled out from reference TRBV18 and TRBJ2-1, the complete variable domain reads NAGVMQNPRHLVRRRGQEARLRCSPMKGHSHVYWYRQLPEEGLKFMVYLQKENIIDESGMPKERFSAEFPKEGPSILRIQQVVRGDSAAYFCASSPPGRPENEQFFGPGTRLTVL.

This clone was detected once. The chain employs TRBV15 and TRBJ2-5; D remains ambiguous. Germline CDR1 reads LNHNV; CDR2 reads YYDKDF (reference sequence). Trimming took off 1 base at V and 5 bases at J, with 5 bases between the two ends. This CDR3 comprises 12 residues. In nucleotides, the CDR3 is TGTGCCACCAGCAGAGGAGTGGAGACCCAGTACTTC. Translation: CATSRGVETQYF.

For this clone: This same CDR3 is encoded by further DNA sequences in the sample. V is TRBV5-6 and J is TRBJ1-1; no definite D call. With 4 bases removed from V and 1 base from J, the gap between germline ends came to 5 bases. CDR1 and CDR2 from the germline V gene are SGHDT and YYEEEE. There are 12 residues in the CDR3. The CDR3 is CASSRRNTEAFF. The CDR3 nucleotides read TGTGCCAGCAGCCGGCGGAACACTGAAGCTTTCTTT. Full variable domain (rest looked up from reference TRBV5-6 and TRBJ1-1): DAGVTQSPTHLIKTRGQQVTLRCSPKSGHDTVSWYQQALGQGPQFIFQYYEEEERQRGNFPDRFSGHQFPNYSSELNVNALLLGDSALYLCASSRRNTEAFFGQGTRLTVV.

As for this clone: The sample has other DNA sequences that encode this CDR3 too. The chain is built from TRBV18 and TRBJ1-4; no reliable D call. The CDR3 consists of 12 residues. Trimming took off 3 bases at V and 8 bases at J, with 7 bases between the two ends. From germline, CDR1 is KGHSH and CDR2 LQKENI. CDR3 sequence: CASSPGREKLFF. For the CDR3, the DNA is TGTGCCAGCTCACCGGGTAGAGAAAAACTGTTTTTT.

The chain recombines TRBV7-8 with TRBJ1-2, with no clear D. This CDR3 region has 15 residues. Germline assignment: CDR1 SGHVS and CDR2 FQNEAQ. V was clipped by 2 bases and J by 6 bases, with 16 bases between them. The CDR3: CASSLLREFVHGYTF. The CDR3 nucleotides read TGTGCCAGCAGCTTACTGAGGGAGTTTGTTCATGGCTACACCTTC.

This clone was recorded once. The rearrangement joins TRBV10-1 to TRBJ2-3; tentatively, D is TRBD2 (5 bases). The CDR3 has 14 residues. The germline V gene has CDR1 WNHNN and CDR2 SYGVQD (reference sequence). V gave up 6 bases and J gave up 0 bases, with 10 bases separating them. CDR3 bases: TGCGCCAGCAGGCCCGGGGAAAGCACAGATACGCAGTATTTT. Translated, it gives CASRPGESTDTQYF.

The V gene is TRBV2, the J gene TRBJ1-2; a possible D gene is TRBD1 (6 bases). The CDR3 contains 13 residues. V lost 7 bases to trimming and J lost 2 bases, with 11 bases between them. Germline values: CDR1 SNHLY, CDR2 FYNNEI. CDR3 amino acids: CASNEGENYGYTF. CDR3 DNA: TGTGCCAGCAACGAGGGGGAAAACTATGGCTACACCTTC.

The genes are TRBV7-9 and TRBJ1-2; D is unresolved. Per germline, CDR1 SEHNR and CDR2 FQNEAQ (reference sequence). With 3 bases removed from V and 4 bases from J, the gap between germline ends came to 9 bases. CDR3 length equals 13 residues. The CDR3 sequence: CASSLAGAYGYTF. The CDR3 nucleotides read TGTGCCAGCAGCTTGGCAGGCGCCTATGGCTACACCTTC.

The chain is built from TRBV19 and TRBJ1-5, with 9 nucleotides matching TRBD1. CDR3 length: 16 residues. V lost 4 bases to trimming and J lost 2 bases; unmatched junction nucleotides: 6. Germline V lookup: CDR1 LNHDA, CDR2 SQIVND (reference sequence). In DNA form, the CDR3 reads TGTGCCAGTAGTAAAGACAGGGGGAGCGGCAATCAGCCCCAGCATTTT. Residues: CASSKDRGSGNQPQHF.

The chain is built from TRBV27 and TRBJ2-7, with 11 bases identical to TRBD2. The CDR3 is 18 residues long. V shed 6 bases and J 0 bases; nucleotides not matched to a gene: 13. Germline V lookup: CDR1 MNHEY, CDR2 SMNVEV (reference sequence). In DNA form, the CDR3 reads TGTGCCAGCAGCACCAGATATTTAGCGGGAGGGTACTCCTACGAGCAGTACTTC. Residues: CASSTRYLAGGYSYEQYF.

The chain has TRBV5-4 and TRBJ1-1, with D possibly matching TRBD1 (5 bases). CDR1 SGHNT and CDR2 YYREEE come from the germline V gene (reference sequence). The CDR3 sequence is 14 residues long. The ends were cut back, 2 bases at V and 0 bases at J, with 8 bases in the middle. Written as DNA, the CDR3 is TGTGCCAGCAGCTTAGACAGCATGAACACTGAAGCTTTCTTT. Translated: CASSLDSMNTEAFF.

This clone came up once. The chain joins TRBV15 to TRBJ1-2; D uncertain. The ends were cut back, 0 bases at V and 2 bases at J, with 7 bases in the middle. From germline, CDR1 is LNHNV and CDR2 YYDKDF (reference sequence). The CDR3 covers 14 residues. DNA for the CDR3: TGTGCCACCAGCAGAGAATCGGGGAACTATGGCTACACCTTC. Translated: CATSRESGNYGYTF.

Regarding this clone: The same CDR3 is also encoded by other DNA sequences in this sample. This chain uses TRBV5-1 with TRBJ1-1; 7 bases map to TRBD1. Germline V gene sequence: CDR1 SGHRS, CDR2 YFSETQ. This CDR3 contains 15 residues. Unmatched junction bases numbered 5, after V lost 2 bases and J lost 1 base. The CDR3 loop is CASSFTGVRNTEAFF. CDR3 bases: TGCGCCAGCAGCTTCACAGGGGTCAGGAACACTGAAGCTTTCTTT.

About this clone: Additional DNA sequences in this sample encode the identical CDR3. The rearrangement uses TRBV7-3 and TRBJ2-3; a weak D match, TRBD2 (6 bases). This CDR3 has 15 residues. The ends were cut back, 0 bases at V and 3 bases at J, with 10 bases in the middle. Germline assignment: CDR1 SGHTA and CDR2 FQGTGA. The DNA of the CDR3 is TGTGCCAGCAGCTTAACCGGGAGCGGGACAGATACGCAGTATTTT. Residues: CASSLTGSGTDTQYF.

This chain links TRBV28 with TRBJ2-5; TRBD2 agrees at 7 bases. Germline V CDR1 and CDR2: MDHEN, SYDVKM. The CDR3 extends over 14 amino acids. Losses at the gene ends were 6 bases for V and 2 bases for J; bases not matched to a gene: 6. The CDR3, as DNA: TGTGCCAGCAGAGGGAGCGGGGTACAAGAGACCCAGTACTTC. It codes for CASRGSGVQETQYF.

The chain couples TRBV5-1 to TRBJ1-2, with 7 bases matching TRBD1. The CDR3 runs 13 residues. Germline trimming cut 6 bases from V and 2 bases from J; bases unmatched to any gene: 4. Looked up from germline, CDR1 is SGHRS and CDR2 is YFSETQ. The CDR3 region has the DNA TGCGCCAGCACCCCGGGACAGAACTATGGCTACACCTTC. As protein: CASTPGQNYGYTF.